Listed below are T cell receptor beta chains from one sample, sequenced in a study of blood T cell repertoires in COVID-19. Measured with immunoSEQ multiplex PCR; TCRdb has only the in-frame clones, and not every one. The sample yields about 220,000 clones, about 86% seen once. Sequencing used peripheral blood. The source is a woman aged 55-70 years with acute or convalescent COVID-19. The CDR3 runs from the conserved cysteine through the conserved F or W. Each record gives: V gene, J gene, clone size, D gene, CDR3 DNA, CDR3 protein. The D gene is left open where the match is weak. Rows may omit the clone size; those that give it use once, few, many or a size class.

TRBV7-9	TRBJ2-7	NA	NA	TGTGCCAGCAGCCAGGGACTTACGAGCTCCTACGAGCAGTACTTC	CASSQGLTSSYEQYF
TRBV18	TRBJ2-3	NA	NA	TGTGCCAGCTCGTCAGGAGGTCGGGTTACGCAGTATTTT	CASSSGGRVTQYF
TRBV5-5	TRBJ2-2	NA	TRBD2	TGTGCCAGCAGCCCCTCGGGAGGAGGGGAGCTGTTTTTT	CASSPSGGGELFF
TRBV20-1	TRBJ1-2	NA	NA	TGCAGTGCTAGTAATAGTTATAACTATGGCTACACCTTC	CSASNSYNYGYTF
TRBV6-5	TRBJ1-2	NA	NA	TGTGCCAGCGTGGGGGGCTATGGCTACACCTTC	CASVGGYGYTF
TRBV18	TRBJ2-3	NA	NA	TGTGCCAGCTCACCAATTTCGGGGAACGTACACACAGATACGCAGTATTTT	CASSPISGNVHTDTQYF
TRBV4-1	TRBJ2-1	once	NA	TGCGCCAGCAGCTCTAAGAATTCGGGGGAGCAGTTCTTC	CASSSKNSGEQFF
TRBV3-1/TRBV3-2	TRBJ2-7	NA	NA	TGTGCCAGCAGCCAGGCAGTTCCCCTCTACGAGCAGTACTTC	CASSQAVPLYEQYF
TRBV5-1	TRBJ2-3	NA	TRBD2	TGCGCCAGCAGCGTGGGACTAGCGGGGGGGAGGACAGATACGCAGTATTTT	CASSVGLAGGRTDTQYF
TRBV7-9	TRBJ2-2	NA	NA	TGTGCCAGCAGCCCAGTCGGGGGCGGGGAGCTGTTTTTT	CASSPVGGGELFF
TRBV7-2	TRBJ2-7	NA	TRBD1	TGTGCCAGCAGCTTAGCGTCGCCCGTAGGACAGGGGGTTGGCGAGCAGTACTTC	CASSLASPVGQGVGEQYF
TRBV4-1	TRBJ1-3	NA	NA	TGCGCCAGCAGCCAAAACGCCCCCAGGACTGGAAACACCATATATTTT	CASSQNAPRTGNTIYF
TRBV29-1	TRBJ1-2	NA	NA	TGCAGCACCAGGGAAAACTATGGCTACACCTTC	CSTRENYGYTF
TRBV6-1	TRBJ1-2	few	NA	TGTGCCAGCAGTGACGGGGGATTGAATGCTAACTATGGCTACACCTTC	CASSDGGLNANYGYTF
TRBV7-8	TRBJ2-7	NA	NA	TGTGCCAGCAGCCCGGTTTTATCATACGAGCAGTACTTC	CASSPVLSYEQYF
TRBV6-5	TRBJ1-1	NA	NA	TGTGCCAGCCTGATTTCTCGAGCTGAAGCTTTCTTT	CASLISRAEAFF
TRBV2	TRBJ1-1	NA	TRBD1	TGTGCCAGCTCCGGGACAGGCTTCTGGACTGAAGCTTTCTTT	CASSGTGFWTEAFF
TRBV5-6	TRBJ2-1	NA	NA	TGTGCCAGTGCCACTTACGGCAATGAGCAGTTCTTC	CASATYGNEQFF
TRBV5-1	TRBJ2-3	NA	NA	TGCGCCAGCAGCCAAGATTCGGTCCATAGAGATACGCAGTATTTT	CASSQDSVHRDTQYF